A selection of T cell receptor beta chains follows, all from one sample in a study of OX40 agonist ivuxolimab in advanced cancers. Method: immunoSEQ multiplex PCR; TCRdb's copy keeps in-frame clones and lacks some. Among 15,000 to 20,000 clones listed, 75% to 90% were seen once. The sequencing used CD4+ or CD8+ T cells sorted from blood, collected in a trial of the OX40 agonist ivuxolimab. All receptors come from an adult with an advanced solid tumor such as melanoma, head and neck, liver or kidney cancer. Each CDR3 is given with its conserved first and last residue. The order of the fields is D gene, V gene, clone size, J gene, CDR3 protein, CDR3 DNA. The D gene is left open where the match is weak. The size entry is marked missing in some rows and otherwise reads once, few, many or a size class.

-,TRBV7-9,-,TRBJ2-3,CASSLVQGTDTQYF,TGTGCCAGCAGCTTAGTTCAGGGCACAGATACGCAGTATTTT
-,TRBV28,once,TRBJ1-4,CASSPLRFASRTPTNEKLFF,TGTGCCAGCAGTCCCCTACGATTTGCAAGCCGAACTCCAACTAATGAAAAACTGTTTTTT
-,TRBV30,-,TRBJ2-7,CAWSVVSGTYEQYF,TGTGCCTGGAGTGTTGTCAGCGGAACCTACGAGCAGTACTTC
-,TRBV7-3,-,TRBJ1-1,CASSLFSLGVTMNTEAFF,TGTGCCAGCAGCTTATTCTCTCTGGGAGTAACTATGAACACTGAAGCTTTCTTT
-,TRBV7-9,-,TRBJ2-7,CASSLGGRSYEQYF,TGTGCCAGCAGCCTTGGAGGGCGCTCCTACGAGCAGTACTTC
TRBD1,TRBV19,-,TRBJ1-1,CASSIPTGGGLNTEAFF,TGTGCCAGTAGTATCCCCACAGGGGGTGGTTTGAACACTGAAGCTTTCTTT
-,TRBV27,few,TRBJ1-1,CASTLDKNTEAFF,TGTGCCAGCACTCTCGACAAGAACACTGAAGCTTTCTTT
-,TRBV4-3,once,TRBJ2-3,CASSRIATDTQYF,TGCGCCAGCAGCCGAATCGCTACAGATACGCAGTATTTT
-,TRBV7-3,-,TRBJ1-1,CASSLTGNTEAFF,TGTGCCAGCAGCTTAACCGGGAACACTGAAGCTTTCTTT
-,TRBV2,medium-sized,TRBJ2-1,CASRTVGESSYNEQFF,TGTGCCAGCCGCACCGTGGGGGAGTCCTCCTACAATGAGCAGTTCTTC
-,TRBV7-9,-,TRBJ1-2,CASHWSGGSGGYTF,TGTGCCAGCCACTGGTCGGGAGGCTCGGGAGGCTACACCTTC
TRBD2,TRBV9,-,TRBJ2-1,CASSIPLTSVDNEQFF,TGTGCCAGCAGCATACCACTGACTAGCGTAGACAATGAGCAGTTCTTC
TRBD1,TRBV4-3,-,TRBJ2-7,CASSQAGTGAYEQYF,TGCGCCAGCAGCCAAGCCGGGACAGGGGCCTACGAGCAGTACTTC
TRBD1,TRBV4-3,-,TRBJ1-1,CASSQEGRGTEAFF,TGCGCCAGCAGCCAAGAAGGCAGGGGGACTGAAGCTTTCTTT
-,TRBV11-2,-,TRBJ2-7,CASSLGAFYEQYF,TGTGCCAGCAGCTTGGGGGCCTTCTACGAGCAGTACTTC
-,TRBV6-5,once,TRBJ2-7,CASQGLGYEQYF,TGTGCCAGTCAGGGGTTAGGTTACGAGCAGTACTTC
-,TRBV27,once,TRBJ2-7,CASSFRQGGEQYF,TGTGCCAGCAGTTTTAGGCAGGGGGGCGAGCAGTACTTC
-,TRBV6-1,-,TRBJ2-1,CASSERQGLGNEQFF,TGTGCCAGCAGTGAACGGCAGGGCTTAGGCAATGAGCAGTTCTTC
TRBD1,TRBV7-9,-,TRBJ1-4,CASSYDREAHEKLFF,TGTGCCAGCAGCTATGACAGGGAGGCCCATGAAAAACTGTTTTTT
-,TRBV5-4,-,TRBJ2-3,CASSFRDGTDTQYF,TGTGCCAGCAGCTTTCGCGACGGCACAGATACGCAGTATTTT
-,TRBV27,-,TRBJ2-7,CASSFNRLYEQYF,TGTGCCAGCAGTTTTAATCGGTTATACGAGCAGTACTTC
-,TRBV30,-,TRBJ2-1,CAWSEVNSYNEQFF,TGTGCCTGGAGTGAAGTAAACTCCTACAATGAGCAGTTCTTC
-,TRBV2,-,TRBJ1-2,CASRDLGNNYGYTF,TGTGCCAGCCGAGATCTGGGGAACAACTATGGCTACACCTTC
-,TRBV4-3,few,TRBJ1-1,CASSQDPMRATEAFF,TGCGCCAGCAGCCAAGATCCGATGCGGGCAACTGAAGCTTTCTTT
-,TRBV9,-,TRBJ1-4,CASSVNREGREKLFF,TGTGCCAGCAGCGTGAACAGGGAAGGTCGCGAAAAACTGTTTTTT
-,TRBV29-1,-,TRBJ2-3,CSSEGGHTDTQYF,TGCAGCTCAGAGGGGGGGCACACAGATACGCAGTATTTT
TRBD2,TRBV4-1,once,TRBJ2-3,CASSQGPGLATDTQYF,TGCGCCAGCAGCCAGGGTCCGGGACTAGCCACAGATACGCAGTATTTT
TRBD1,TRBV18,-,TRBJ1-1,CASLRTGADTEAFF,TGTGCCAGCCTCAGGACAGGGGCTGACACTGAAGCTTTCTTT
-,TRBV28,-,TRBJ2-7,CASSLWQSYEQYF,TGTGCCAGCAGTTTATGGCAGTCCTACGAGCAGTACTTC
-,TRBV30,-,TRBJ2-7,CAWTRQGGFEQYF,TGTGCCTGGACCCGGCAGGGAGGATTCGAGCAGTACTTC